This paragraph covers one T cell receptor beta chain sequence. Using immunoSEQ multiplex PCR, the repertoire was profiled, and TCRdb retains in-frame clones only, with some absent. The sample contains around 97,000 clones, 70% to 90% of which appear only once. The data are from a study of blood T cell repertoires in COVID-19. Across the study: The United States, Italy and Spain provided the acute and convalescent COVID-19 samples.

CDR3 size: 14 residues. J was trimmed by 9 bases and V by 6 bases; bases with no gene match: 6. Germline assignment: CDR1 MNHEY and CDR2 SVGAGI. The source of this sequence is a woman aged 55 to 70 with acute or convalescent COVID-19. The rearrangement joins TRBV6-5 to TRBJ2-1, with 12 bases lining up with TRBD2. Sequences were obtained from peripheral blood. The CDR3 here is CASRSLAGGIEQFF. The CDR3 nucleotides are TGTGCCAGCAGGTCCCTAGCGGGAGGGATTGAGCAGTTCTTC.